The rows below give T cell receptor beta chains drawn from one sample of a study of response to subunit inactivated influenza vaccine. TCRdb ran MiXCR on the RT-PCR reads and lists one entry per CDR3 protein. The sample comprises roughly 500,000 distinct CDR3 sequences, approximately 24% of which are singletons, and 1.5% to 2% rests with the top ten. The specimen comprised CD4+ T cells sorted from PBMCs, sampled roughly 5 days after vaccination. Receptor source: a man aged 45 to 65 who received an inactivated influenza vaccine. CDR3s include the opening cysteine and the closing phenylalanine or tryptophan. A D gene is named only where the DNA matches it firmly. Clone size is shown for a subset of rows, as once, few, many or a class of expanded clone.

j_gene	v_gene	abundance	d_gene	len	CDR3nt	CDR3aa
TRBJ2-7	TRBV20-1	NA	TRBD2	14	TGCAGTGCTAGGGGCATAGCGGGAGATATCGAGCAGTACTTC	CSARGIAGDIEQYF
TRBJ2-2	TRBV11-1	once	TRBD2	18	TGTGCCAGCAGGCCCGGATGGCTAAGCGGGAGATCCACCGGGGAGCTGTTTTTT	CASRPGWLSGRSTGELFF
TRBJ2-1	TRBV7-2	few	NA	13	TGTGCCAGCAGCGGTCTAGGGCGAAATGAGCAGTTCTTC	CASSGLGRNEQFF
TRBJ2-1	TRBV24-1	few	TRBD2	17	TGTGCCACCAGTTCCGAGACTAGCGGGGGCCCCTACAATGAGCAGTTCTTC	CATSSETSGGPYNEQFF
TRBJ2-7	TRBV20-1	NA	NA	16	TGCAGTGCTAGAGATCATCGAGCTAGCGCAACCTACGAGCAGTACTTC	CSARDHRASATYEQYF
TRBJ2-6	TRBV6-2/TRBV6-3	NA	NA	17	TGTGCCAGCAGTTACGGGCAGGGAAGCTCTGGGGCCAACGTCCTGACTTTC	CASSYGQGSSGANVLTF
TRBJ2-5	TRBV20-1	NA	NA	14	TGCAGTGCTAGAGAGATACGGAAGCAAGAGACCCAGTACTTC	CSAREIRKQETQYF
TRBJ2-1	TRBV29-1	NA	NA	12	TGCAGCGTTGACAGGGTTCGCAATGAGCAGTTCTTC	CSVDRVRNEQFF
TRBJ2-7	TRBV5-1	many	NA	13	TGCGCCAGCAGCCCAAGACAGGCCGAAGAGCAGTACTTC	CASSPRQAEEQYF
TRBJ2-5	TRBV4-1	NA	NA	16	TGCGCCAGCAGCCAAGAAGGCGCCACGGGGGTGGAGACCCAGTACTTC	CASSQEGATGVETQYF
TRBJ2-7	TRBV29-1	many	NA	14	TGCAGCGGAGGAAGGTCGGGGGCGTGGGACGAGCAGTACTTC	CSGGRSGAWDEQYF
TRBJ2-3	TRBV25-1	NA	NA	15	TGTGCCAGCAGTGTCCACGGGACTTACACAGATACGCAGTATTTT	CASSVHGTYTDTQYF
TRBJ2-3	TRBV20-1	NA	TRBD2	15	TGCAGTGCACCGGGACTAGCGCGCCGCACAGATACGCAGTATTTT	CSAPGLARRTDTQYF
TRBJ2-1	TRBV9	few	NA	16	TGTGCCAGCAGCCCCCACACTGGGAGACTCCAGAATGAGCAGTTCTTC	CASSPHTGRLQNEQFF
TRBJ2-1	TRBV7-2	NA	TRBD2	13	TGTGCCAGCAGCAACAGCCCTAGCGGGGGGCCGTTCTTC	CASSNSPSGGPFF
TRBJ1-6	TRBV4-1	NA	NA	15	TGCGCCAGCAGCCTCGACCCCTCCTATAATTCACCCCTCCACTTT	CASSLDPSYNSPLHF
TRBJ2-5	TRBV7-2	NA	TRBD1	13	TGTGCCAGCAGCCGACAGGGGGTGGTGACCCAGTACTTC	CASSRQGVVTQYF
TRBJ1-1	TRBV6-5	NA	NA	14	TGTGCCAGCAGTTCCCCGGGGCTTCGGACTGAAGCTTTCTTT	CASSSPGLRTEAFF
TRBJ2-7	TRBV7-2	NA	TRBD1	15	TGTGCCAGCAACTACAGGACAGGCCTAAACTACGAGCAGTACTTC	CASNYRTGLNYEQYF
TRBJ2-3	TRBV7-2	NA	NA	16	TGTGCCAGCAGCTCCCAGGGGGGGACTAGCACAGATACGCAGTATTTT	CASSSQGGTSTDTQYF
TRBJ1-1	TRBV27	NA	TRBD1	16	TGTGCCAGCAGTACCAAGGACAGGGCGGGGGCCACTGAAGCTTTCTTT	CASSTKDRAGATEAFF
TRBJ2-1	TRBV7-2	NA	NA	14	TGTGCCAGCAGCTTAAGGCAGCCCTACAATGAGCAGTTCTTC	CASSLRQPYNEQFF
TRBJ1-1	TRBV24-1	NA	NA	12	TGTGCCACCAGTGATTTTGGGAAAGAAGCTTTCTTT	CATSDFGKEAFF
TRBJ2-3	TRBV20-1	few	TRBD1	13	TGCAGTGCCAAAAGACAGGGTCCAGATACGCAGTATTTT	CSAKRQGPDTQYF
TRBJ2-2	TRBV10-3	few	TRBD2	16	TGTGCCATCAGTGCACAACCGGGACTAGCGGCCGGGGAGCTGTTTTTT	CAISAQPGLAAGELFF
TRBJ2-5	TRBV4-2	few	NA	16	TGTGCCAGCAGCCAATACAGTCGCGGGGCCGCCGAGACCCAGTACTTC	CASSQYSRGAAETQYF
TRBJ2-1	TRBV20-1	NA	TRBD2	16	TGCAGTCCCCAGGGGCTAGCGGGTGGGACTTACAATGAGCAGTTCTTC	CSPQGLAGGTYNEQFF
TRBJ1-3	TRBV5-5	NA	NA	14	TGTGCCAGCAGCCGAGGACAGCCCGGAAACACCATATATTTT	CASSRGQPGNTIYF
TRBJ2-3	TRBV6-5	NA	NA	17	TGTGCCAGCAGTTACTCCGCCGGGACATATCGCACAGATACGCAGTATTTT	CASSYSAGTYRTDTQYF
TRBJ2-1	TRBV20-1	few	NA	13	TGCAGTGCTAGAGGGGGTGACTCGAATGAGCAGTTCTTC	CSARGGDSNEQFF
TRBJ2-7	TRBV5-5	few	NA	14	TGTGCCAGCAGCTTGGGTGGAGGGTGGTCCGAGCAGTACTTC	CASSLGGGWSEQYF
TRBJ2-2	TRBV9	NA	NA	17	TGTGCCAGCAGCGTAGCTTCAGGGGTCCTGAACACCGGGGAGCTGTTTTTT	CASSVASGVLNTGELFF
TRBJ2-7	TRBV5-1	NA	TRBD2	15	TGCGCCAGCAGCCCCACGGGGGGGACATCCTACGAGCAGTACTTC	CASSPTGGTSYEQYF
TRBJ2-2	TRBV10-3	few	NA	14	TGTGCCATCAGCCCGGGACGGAACACCGGGGAGCTGTTTTTT	CAISPGRNTGELFF
TRBJ2-1	TRBV4-2	NA	TRBD2	18	TGTGCCAGCAGCCAAGGGGTTAGCGGGGGACGACCTGACAATGAGCAGTTCTTC	CASSQGVSGGRPDNEQFF
TRBJ2-5	TRBV20-1	NA	TRBD2	19	TGCAGTGCTAGGGTACCTAGCGGGAGGGACAAGGGTGTCGGGAAGACCCAGTACTTC	CSARVPSGRDKGVGKTQYF
TRBJ2-1	TRBV7-8	few	TRBD2	18	TGTGCCAGCAGCTCACTATTACTAGCGGGGACGGGGTACAATGAGCAGTTCTTC	CASSSLLLAGTGYNEQFF
TRBJ2-5	TRBV12-5	NA	TRBD2	14	TGTGCTAGTGGTCCTGAGCGGGAGCGTGAGACCCAGTACTTC	CASGPERERETQYF
TRBJ2-1	TRBV3-1	few	TRBD1	17	TGTGCCAGCAGCCAAGTATTAAGGACAGGGCCAAACAATGAGCAGTTCTTC	CASSQVLRTGPNNEQFF
TRBJ2-3	TRBV5-1	many	NA	17	TGCGCCAGCAGCTTGAAATCGTCTAGCTTACGCACAGATACGCAGTATTTT	CASSLKSSSLRTDTQYF
TRBJ2-7	TRBV11-2	once	NA	13	TGTGCCAGCAGCCCCTTCGACCTCGAGGAGCAGTACTTC	CASSPFDLEEQYF
TRBJ1-5	TRBV4-1	NA	NA	16	TGCGCCAGCAGCCAAGGTCCGGGGACCCCTAATCAGCCCCAGCATTTT	CASSQGPGTPNQPQHF
TRBJ2-5	TRBV20-1	NA	TRBD2	23	TGCAGTGCTAGAGATCGGGGTTTGGGGGTAGCGGGGGACCGGTCGAGGTCGGGAGAGACCCAGTACTTC	CSARDRGLGVAGDRSRSGETQYF
TRBJ2-7	TRBV11-1	NA	NA	15	TGTGCCAGCAGCTTAACGACGAGGCAGACCTACGAGCAGTACTTC	CASSLTTRQTYEQYF
TRBJ2-4	TRBV12-3/TRBV12-4	many	NA	16	TGTGCCAGCAGTTTATTGGGACGAGGGTCGGGAAACATTCAGTACTTC	CASSLLGRGSGNIQYF
TRBJ1-1	TRBV7-9	NA	NA	15	TGTGCCAGCAGCTTCAATGGCCTGCCGAACACTGAAGCTTTCTTT	CASSFNGLPNTEAFF
TRBJ2-7	TRBV6-5	few	TRBD2	16	TGTGCCAGCAGTTACTCGGCTAGCGGGAGCTCCTACGAGCAGTACTTC	CASSYSASGSSYEQYF
TRBJ2-7	TRBV29-1	NA	NA	13	TGCAGCGTTGGTAGGACAGTCTCCTACGAGCAGTACTTC	CSVGRTVSYEQYF
TRBJ1-6	TRBV11-2	NA	TRBD1	19	TGTGCCAGCAGCCCCGAGAGGACAGGGGCCAGCTCCTATAATTCACCCCTCCACTTT	CASSPERTGASSYNSPLHF
TRBJ2-3	TRBV28	NA	NA	15	TGTGCCAGCAGACGACAGTCGACTAGCACAGATACGCAGTATTTT	CASRRQSTSTDTQYF
TRBJ2-7	TRBV5-1	few	NA	14	TGCGCCAGCAGCCGGCAGGGTAGGACCTACGAGCAGTACTTC	CASSRQGRTYEQYF
TRBJ2-1	TRBV6-1	NA	NA	14	TGTGCCAGCAGGGACCGAAGCTCCTACAATGAGCAGTTCTTC	CASRDRSSYNEQFF
TRBJ2-7	TRBV11-2	NA	NA	16	TGTGCCAGCAGCTCCAACAGAGGTCCGGTGAACTACGAGCAGTACTTC	CASSSNRGPVNYEQYF
TRBJ2-3	TRBV4-2	NA	NA	17	TGTGCCAGCAGCCAAGATTCAGGGGCCTTGGGCACAGATACGCAGTATTTT	CASSQDSGALGTDTQYF